The 16 T cell receptor beta chains listed next were all sequenced from one sample in a study of CD8 T cells in ankylosing spondylitis. Study results and caveats: Blood of patients with ankylosing spondylitis appeared to be characterized by a TCR beta motif of eight highly homologous variants.

The antigens of these receptors remain unknown. MiXCR, run by TCRdb on the 5' RACE reads, gives a single entry per CDR3 protein. The profile covers roughly 490,000 distinct CDR3 sequences, with less than 6% appearing a single time and roughly 3.5% taken by the ten largest. The sequencing sample was made of blood, either unsorted or a sorted T cell fraction (not recorded which). These receptors were collected from a male donor with ankylosing spondylitis.

The sample holds many counts of this clonotype. The rearrangement joins TRBV29-1 to TRBJ2-5, with 9 nucleotides matching TRBD1. V gave up 4 bases and J gave up 8 bases; unmatched junction bases: 11. CDR3 length: 14 amino acids. The V gene's germline CDR1 is SQVTM and CDR2 ANQGSEA. The CDR3 loop is CSVGDRVKRETQYF. In DNA form, the CDR3 reads TGCAGCGTTGGGGACAGGGTGAAACGGGAAACCCAGTACTTC. The full variable domain, completed using reference TRBV29-1 and TRBJ2-5, is SAVISQKPSRDICQRGTSLTIQCQVDSQVTMMFWYRQQPGQSLTLIATANQGSEATYESGFVIDKFPISRPNLTFSTLTVSNMSPEDSSIYLCSVGDRVKRETQYFGPGTRLLVL.

This clonotype was observed many times. The rearrangement links TRBV5-1 to TRBJ2-7; D remains unclear. This CDR3 is built from 15 residues. Germline V lookup: CDR1 SGHRS, CDR2 YFSETQ. Between the trimmed V and J ends, which lost 4 bases and 9 bases, there was a span of 23 bases. In nucleotides, the CDR3 is TGCGCCAGCAGCCCTCCCGCAGGTACCTTTGGGGTGCAGTACTTC. Amino acid sequence: CASSPPAGTFGVQYF. Looking up the rest from reference TRBV5-1 and TRBJ2-7 gives the full variable domain: KAGVTQTPRYLIKTRGQQVTLSCSPISGHRSVSWYQQTPGQGLQFLFEYFSETQRNKGNFPGRFSGRQFSNSRSEMNVSTLELGDSALYLCASSPPAGTFGVQYFGPGTRLTVT.

This clonotype appeared many times. The chain recombines TRBV29-1 with TRBJ2-3, with 8 bases that match TRBD2. Germline V lookup: CDR1 SQVTM, CDR2 ANQGSEA. The CDR3 loop spans 15 amino acids. V lost 5 bases and J lost 1; bases outside the gene matches: 8. The CDR3 DNA reads TGCAGCGTTTCTTCGGGGGGGCAGGGCACAGATACGCAGTATTTT. Protein product: CSVSSGGQGTDTQYF.

This clonotype was picked up many times. The chain joins TRBV5-6 to TRBJ2-3; possibly TRBD1 for D (6 bases). Germline CDR1 reads SGHDT; CDR2 reads YYEEEE. V shed 2 bases and J shed 5 bases, with 12 bases lying between them. The CDR3 has 14 amino acids. The CDR3 nucleotides are TGTGCCAGCAGCTTACAGGGTCAAGTAGATACGCAGTATTTT. Translation gives CASSLQGQVDTQYF.

This clonotype occurred many times. CDR3 amino acids: CSAREFNRDTLSYEQYF. The CDR3 DNA sequence: TGCAGTGCTAGAGAGTTTAATCGGGACACTCTATCCTACGAGCAGTACTTC. The chain joins TRBV20-1 to TRBJ2-7; a possible D gene is TRBD1 (6 bases). Trimming pared 0 bases from V and 1 base from J, leaving 19 bases between. From germline, CDR1 is DFQATT and CDR2 SNEGSKA (reference sequence). CDR3 size: 17 residues.

This clonotype was counted ten times or more. This chain connects TRBV27 to TRBJ2-3; 11 bases fit TRBD1. V lost 5 bases to trimming and J lost 3 bases; unmatched junction nucleotides: 7. CDR1 MNHEY and CDR2 SMNVEV come from the germline V gene (reference sequence). The CDR3 extends over 16 amino acids. The CDR3 DNA reads as TGTGCCAGCAGTACCGCCGGGACAGGGGGGACAGATACGCAGTATTTT. Encoded protein: CASSTAGTGGTDTQYF.

The sample holds many counts of this clonotype. The rearrangement uses TRBV7-2 and TRBJ2-7; weak D call: TRBD2 (5 bases). Germline CDR1 SGHTA, CDR2 FQGNSA. V lost 3 bases to trimming and J lost 2 bases, with 5 bases between them. The CDR3 length is 12 residues. CDR3 sequence reads: CASSFGAYEQYF. In nucleotides, the CDR3 is TGTGCCAGCAGCTTCGGGGCCTACGAGCAGTACTTC.

This clonotype was recorded many times. The rearrangement joins TRBV12-3 or TRBV12-4 to TRBJ1-1; D unresolved. Trimming took 3 bases from V and 1 from J, leaving 3 bases between them. This CDR3 contains 12 residues. The CDR3 loop is CASSFENTEAFF. The CDR3 DNA is TGTGCCAGCAGTTTTGAGAACACTGAAGCTTTCTTT.

This clonotype was observed many times. V is TRBV6-1 and J is TRBJ2-7, with D maybe TRBD2 (7 bases). Trimming removed 7 bases from V and 3 bases from J, with 19 bases in between. This CDR3 is 15 amino acids long. The germline gives CDR1 MNHNS, CDR2 SASEGT. The CDR3 protein is CASTPSSGGFYEQYF. The CDR3 DNA reads as TGTGCCAGCACTCCCTCCTCGGGGGGCTTCTACGAGCAGTACTTC.

The sample holds a few counts of this clonotype. This rearrangement joins TRBV2 to TRBJ2-3, with TRBD2 matching over 10 bases. V lost 3 bases, J lost 3 bases, and 3 bases stayed unmatched. This CDR3 spans 15 amino acids. The germline V gene has CDR1 SNHLY and CDR2 FYNNEI. The CDR3 DNA is TGTGCCAGCAGTGACCCAGCGGGGGGGACAGATACGCAGTATTTT. It is translated as CASSDPAGGTDTQYF.

This clonotype was observed at least ten times. The chain couples TRBV4-2 to TRBJ2-3, with TRBD1 matching over 7 bases. In germline, CDR1 is LGHNA, CDR2 YNFKEQ. This CDR3 is 15 amino acids long. V trimming: 2 bases; J trimming: 4 bases; junction bases outside the gene matches: 6. CDR3: CASSQRDRGADTQYF. For the CDR3, the DNA is TGTGCCAGCAGCCAACGGGACAGAGGGGCAGATACGCAGTATTTT.

Only a few counts were recorded for this clonotype. The chain joins TRBV7-2 to TRBJ1-1; 7 nucleotides agree with TRBD1. Per germline, CDR1 SGHTA and CDR2 FQGNSA. V trimming: 3 bases; J trimming: 6 bases; junction bases outside the gene matches: 7. This CDR3 contains 14 residues. The chain's CDR3 is CASSFDRAQPEAFF. DNA of the CDR3: TGTGCCAGCAGCTTCGACAGGGCTCAACCTGAAGCTTTCTTT. Full variable domain (rest looked up from reference TRBV7-2 and TRBJ1-1): GAGVSQSPSNKVTEKGKDVELRCDPISGHTALYWYRQSLGQGLEFLIYFQGNSAPDKSGLPSDRFSAERTGGSVSTLTIQRTQQEDSAVYLCASSFDRAQPEAFFGQGTRLTVV.

The rearrangement joins TRBV27 to TRBJ2-1; D is tentatively TRBD1 or TRBD2 (5 bases each). The CDR3 has 13 amino acids. Looked up from germline, CDR1 is MNHEY and CDR2 is SMNVEV (reference sequence). The germline V and J ends were trimmed by 7 bases and 3 bases, with 10 bases remaining between them. CDR3 loop: CASKRGIYNEQFF. The CDR3 DNA reads TGTGCCAGCAAGAGGGGAATCTACAATGAGCAGTTCTTC.

This clonotype was counted many times. V is TRBV5-1 and J is TRBJ1-4; no clear D gene. Germline V gene data show CDR1 as SGHRS and CDR2 as YFSETQ. The CDR3 sequence is 13 residues long. V shed 4 bases and J shed 1 base, with 5 bases lying between them. DNA of the CDR3: TGCGCCAGCAGCGTGGGAACTAATGAAAAACTGTTTTTT. This sequence encodes CASSVGTNEKLFF. The whole variable domain, filled in from reference TRBV5-1 and TRBJ1-4, reads KAGVTQTPRYLIKTRGQQVTLSCSPISGHRSVSWYQQTPGQGLQFLFEYFSETQRNKGNFPGRFSGRQFSNSRSEMNVSTLELGDSALYLCASSVGTNEKLFFGSGTQLSVL.

This clonotype was seen many times. This CDR3 reads CSVDSGDTQYF. The CDR3, as DNA: TGCAGCGTTGATAGTGGGGACACACAGTACTTC. The rearrangement joins TRBV29-1 to TRBJ2-7; D perhaps matches TRBD1 (6 bases). This CDR3 region has 11 residues. Germline values: CDR1 SQVTM, CDR2 ANQGSEA. Trimming left V 3 bases short and J 10 bases short, with 13 bases between.

Regarding this clonotype: A clone one base away is much larger, so this may be a read error. V and J are TRBV29-1 and TRBJ1-2; D unclear. V dropped 5 bases and J dropped 0 bases, with 19 bases sitting between them. Germline loops: CDR1 SQVTM, CDR2 ANQGSEA. The CDR3 covers 16 residues. CDR3: CSVLNAEISSNYGYTF. The CDR3 DNA follows: TGCAGCGTTCTTAATGCAGAGATTTCTTCTAACTATGGCTACACCTTC.